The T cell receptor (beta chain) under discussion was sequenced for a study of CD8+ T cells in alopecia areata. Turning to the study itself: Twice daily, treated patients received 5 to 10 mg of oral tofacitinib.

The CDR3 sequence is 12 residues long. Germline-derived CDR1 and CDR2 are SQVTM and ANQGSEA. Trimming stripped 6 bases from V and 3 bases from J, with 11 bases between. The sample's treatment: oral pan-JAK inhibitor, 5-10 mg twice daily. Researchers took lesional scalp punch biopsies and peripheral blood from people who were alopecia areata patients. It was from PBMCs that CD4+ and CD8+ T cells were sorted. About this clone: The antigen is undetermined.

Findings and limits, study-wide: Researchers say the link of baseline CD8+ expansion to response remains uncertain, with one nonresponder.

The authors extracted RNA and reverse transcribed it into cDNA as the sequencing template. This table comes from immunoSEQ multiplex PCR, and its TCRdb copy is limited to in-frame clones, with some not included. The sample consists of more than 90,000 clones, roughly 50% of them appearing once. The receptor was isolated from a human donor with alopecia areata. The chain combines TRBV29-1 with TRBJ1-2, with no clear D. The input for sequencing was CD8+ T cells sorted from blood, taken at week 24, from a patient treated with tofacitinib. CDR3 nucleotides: TGCAGCGTGGAGGGCCGGGACTATGGCTACACCTTC. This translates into CSVEGRDYGYTF.